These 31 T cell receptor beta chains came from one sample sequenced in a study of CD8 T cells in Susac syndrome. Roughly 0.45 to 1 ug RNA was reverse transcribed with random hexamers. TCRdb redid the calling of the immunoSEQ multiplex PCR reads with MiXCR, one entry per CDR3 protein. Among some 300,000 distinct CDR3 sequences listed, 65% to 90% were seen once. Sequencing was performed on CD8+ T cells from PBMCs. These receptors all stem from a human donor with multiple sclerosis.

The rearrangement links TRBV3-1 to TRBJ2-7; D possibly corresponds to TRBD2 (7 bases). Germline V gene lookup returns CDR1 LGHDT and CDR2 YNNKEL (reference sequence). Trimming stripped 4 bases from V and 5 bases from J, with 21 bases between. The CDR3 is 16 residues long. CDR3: CASSPQGVRGADEQYF. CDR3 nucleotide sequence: TGTGCCAGCAGCCCCCAGGGTGTACGGGGGGCTGACGAGCAGTACTTC.

The CDR3 reads CASSPNGGTDTQYF. CDR3 sequence (DNA): TGTGCCAGCAGCCCCAACGGAGGTACAGATACGCAGTATTTT. The chain couples TRBV7-9 to TRBJ2-3; D is perhaps TRBD2 (5 bases). The V gene's germline CDR1 is SEHNR and CDR2 FQNEAQ (reference sequence). There are 14 residues in the CDR3. V shed 5 bases and J shed 3 bases, with 12 bases lying between them.

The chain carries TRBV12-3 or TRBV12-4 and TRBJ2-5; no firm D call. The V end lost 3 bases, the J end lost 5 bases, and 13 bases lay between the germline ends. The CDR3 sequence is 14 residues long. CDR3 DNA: TGTGCCAGCAGTTTGACCCTTGAACTGGAGACCCAGTACTTC. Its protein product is CASSLTLELETQYF.

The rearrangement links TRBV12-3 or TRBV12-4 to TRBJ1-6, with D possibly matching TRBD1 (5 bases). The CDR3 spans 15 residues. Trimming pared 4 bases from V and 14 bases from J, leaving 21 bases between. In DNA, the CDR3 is TGTGCCAGCAGTTCCGACAGAGTTATCGGGTTCGCCCTCCACTTT. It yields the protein CASSSDRVIGFALHF.

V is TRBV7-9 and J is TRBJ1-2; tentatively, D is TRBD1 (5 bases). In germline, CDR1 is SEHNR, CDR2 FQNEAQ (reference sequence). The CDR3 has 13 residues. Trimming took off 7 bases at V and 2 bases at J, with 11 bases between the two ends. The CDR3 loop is CASNRDGNYGYTF. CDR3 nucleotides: TGTGCCAGCAACCGGGACGGAAACTATGGCTACACCTTC.

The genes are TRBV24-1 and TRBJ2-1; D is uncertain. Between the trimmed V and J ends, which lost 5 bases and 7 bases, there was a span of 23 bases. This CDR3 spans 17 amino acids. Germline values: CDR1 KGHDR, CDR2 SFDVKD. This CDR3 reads CATSVLLPAGLGNEQFF. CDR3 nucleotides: TGTGCCACCAGTGTTTTACTACCCGCAGGTCTAGGTAATGAGCAGTTCTTC.

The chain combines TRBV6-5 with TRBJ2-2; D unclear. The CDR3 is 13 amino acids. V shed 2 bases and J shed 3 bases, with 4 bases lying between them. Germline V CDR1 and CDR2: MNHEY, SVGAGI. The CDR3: CASSYTDTGELFF. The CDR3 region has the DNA TGTGCCAGCAGTTACACTGACACCGGGGAGCTGTTTTTT.

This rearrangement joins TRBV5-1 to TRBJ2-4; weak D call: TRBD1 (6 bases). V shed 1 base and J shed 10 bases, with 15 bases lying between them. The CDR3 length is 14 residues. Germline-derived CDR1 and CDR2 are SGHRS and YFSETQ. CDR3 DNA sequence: TGCGCCAGCAGCTTGAGGACAGAATTTAGGATTCAGTACTTC. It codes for CASSLRTEFRIQYF.

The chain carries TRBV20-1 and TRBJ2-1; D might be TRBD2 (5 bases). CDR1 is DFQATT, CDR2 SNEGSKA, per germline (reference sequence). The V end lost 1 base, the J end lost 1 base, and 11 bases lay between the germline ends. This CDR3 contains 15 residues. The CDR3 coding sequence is TGCAGTGCTAGAGGAGGGAAGTTATCCTACAATGAGCAGTTCTTC. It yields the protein CSARGGKLSYNEQFF.

CDR3 sequence reads: CSARTSGLAYNEQFF. The CDR3 nucleotides are TGCAGTGCTAGAACCTCGGGACTGGCCTACAATGAGCAGTTCTTC. The V call is TRBV20-1, the J call TRBJ2-1, with D possibly matching TRBD2 (6 bases). Trimming removed 2 bases at V and 2 bases at J, with 13 bases between. Germline loops: CDR1 DFQATT, CDR2 SNEGSKA (reference sequence). The CDR3 is made up of 15 amino acids.

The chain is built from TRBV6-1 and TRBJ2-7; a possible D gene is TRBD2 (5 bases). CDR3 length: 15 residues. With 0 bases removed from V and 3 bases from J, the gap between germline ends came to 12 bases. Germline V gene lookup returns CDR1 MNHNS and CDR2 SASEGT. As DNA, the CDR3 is TGTGCCAGCAGTGAAGCTGAGGGAGTCTACTACGAGCAGTACTTC. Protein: CASSEAEGVYYEQYF.

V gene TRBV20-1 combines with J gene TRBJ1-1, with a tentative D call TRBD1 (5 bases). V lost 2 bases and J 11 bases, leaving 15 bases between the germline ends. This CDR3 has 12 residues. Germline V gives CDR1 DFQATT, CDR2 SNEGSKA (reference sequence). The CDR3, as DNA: TGCAGTGCTAGACCGGGGCTGGGCGGGGCTTTCTTT. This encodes CSARPGLGGAFF.

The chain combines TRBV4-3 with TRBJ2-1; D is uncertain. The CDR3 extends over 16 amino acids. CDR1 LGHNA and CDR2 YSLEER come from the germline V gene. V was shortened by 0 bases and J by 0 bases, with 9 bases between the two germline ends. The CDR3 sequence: CASSQDRMSSYNEQFF. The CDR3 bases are TGCGCCAGCAGCCAAGATCGGATGAGCTCCTACAATGAGCAGTTCTTC.

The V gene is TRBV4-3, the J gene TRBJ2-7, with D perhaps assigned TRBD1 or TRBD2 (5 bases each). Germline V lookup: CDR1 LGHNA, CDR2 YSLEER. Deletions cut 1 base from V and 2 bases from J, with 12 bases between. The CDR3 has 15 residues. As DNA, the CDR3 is TGCGCCAGCAGCCAAGCCCGGGACCCAGCCTACGAGCAGTACTTC. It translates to CASSQARDPAYEQYF.

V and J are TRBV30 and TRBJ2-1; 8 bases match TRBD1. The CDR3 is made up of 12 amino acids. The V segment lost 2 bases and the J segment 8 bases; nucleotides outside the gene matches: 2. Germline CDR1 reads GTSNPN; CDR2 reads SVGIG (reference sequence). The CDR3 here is CAWSSGGHEQFF. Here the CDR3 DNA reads TGTGCCTGGAGTTCAGGGGGCCATGAGCAGTTCTTC.

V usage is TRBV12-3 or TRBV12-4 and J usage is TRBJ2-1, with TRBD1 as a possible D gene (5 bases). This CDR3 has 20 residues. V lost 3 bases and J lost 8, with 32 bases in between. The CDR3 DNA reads TGTGCCAGCAGTTTGCCCGACTTTCGTGACCGTCAGGGTGGTGTGTATGAGCAGTTCTTC. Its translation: CASSLPDFRDRQGGVYEQFF.

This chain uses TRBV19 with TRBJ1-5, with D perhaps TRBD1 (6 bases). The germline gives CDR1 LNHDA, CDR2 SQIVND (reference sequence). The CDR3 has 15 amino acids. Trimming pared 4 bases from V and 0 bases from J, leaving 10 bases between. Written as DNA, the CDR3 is TGTGCCAGTAGTACCGGGACACTTAGCAATCAGCCCCAGCATTTT. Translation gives CASSTGTLSNQPQHF.

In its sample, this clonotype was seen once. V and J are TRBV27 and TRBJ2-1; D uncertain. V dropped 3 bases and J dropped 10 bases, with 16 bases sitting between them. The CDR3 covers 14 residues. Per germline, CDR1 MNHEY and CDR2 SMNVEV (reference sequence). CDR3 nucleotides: TGTGCCAGCAGTTTCATCCCTCAGCCCCCGGAGCAGTTCTTC. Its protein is CASSFIPQPPEQFF.

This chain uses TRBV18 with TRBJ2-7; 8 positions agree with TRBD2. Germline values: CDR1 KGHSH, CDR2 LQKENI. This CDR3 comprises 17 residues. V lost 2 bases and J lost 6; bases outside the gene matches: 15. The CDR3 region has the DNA TGTGCCAGCTCACCAACGCGGGGGGAATCCGAGGGCCGCGAGCAGTACTTC. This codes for CASSPTRGESEGREQYF.

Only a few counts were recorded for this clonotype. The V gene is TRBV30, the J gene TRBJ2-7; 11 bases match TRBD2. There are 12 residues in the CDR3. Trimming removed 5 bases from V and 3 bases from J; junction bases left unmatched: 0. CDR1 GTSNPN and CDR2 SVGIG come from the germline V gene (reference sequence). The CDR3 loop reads CAWGTSGYEQYF. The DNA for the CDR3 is TGTGCCTGGGGGACTAGCGGCTACGAGCAGTACTTC.

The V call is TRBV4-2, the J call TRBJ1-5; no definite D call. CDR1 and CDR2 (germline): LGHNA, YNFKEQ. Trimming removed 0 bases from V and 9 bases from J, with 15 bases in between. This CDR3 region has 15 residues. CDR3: CASSQETQDGRPQHF. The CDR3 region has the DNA TGTGCCAGCAGCCAAGAGACCCAGGACGGTCGGCCCCAGCATTTT.

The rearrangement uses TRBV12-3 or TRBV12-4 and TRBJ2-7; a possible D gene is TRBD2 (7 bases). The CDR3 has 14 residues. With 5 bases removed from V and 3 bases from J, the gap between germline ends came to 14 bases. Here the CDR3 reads CASSAGEGLYEQYF. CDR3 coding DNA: TGTGCCAGCAGTGCAGGGGAGGGACTCTACGAGCAGTACTTC.

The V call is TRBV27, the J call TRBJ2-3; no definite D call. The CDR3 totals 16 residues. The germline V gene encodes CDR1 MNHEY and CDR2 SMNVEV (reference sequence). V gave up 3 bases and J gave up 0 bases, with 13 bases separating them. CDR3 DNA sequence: TGTGCCAGCAGTTTCCTCAGCTTTGGAAGCACAGATACGCAGTATTTT. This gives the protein CASSFLSFGSTDTQYF.

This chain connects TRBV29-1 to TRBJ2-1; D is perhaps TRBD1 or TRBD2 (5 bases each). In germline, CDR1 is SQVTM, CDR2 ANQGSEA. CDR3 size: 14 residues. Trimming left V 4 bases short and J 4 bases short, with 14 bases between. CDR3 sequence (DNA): TGCAGCGTTGGAGGACGGGGCCGATACAATGAGCAGTTCTTC. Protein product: CSVGGRGRYNEQFF.

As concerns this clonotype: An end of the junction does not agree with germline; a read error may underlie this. The CDR3 spells CASREGASGALGQYF. CDR3 sequence (DNA): TGCGCCAGCCGTGAGGGGGCTAGCGGGGCCTTAGGCCAGTACTTC. The J gene is TRBJ2-5, the V gene TRBV10-2, with 9 positions matching TRBD2. CDR3 size: 15 residues. Germline assignment: CDR1 WSHSY and CDR2 SAAADI.

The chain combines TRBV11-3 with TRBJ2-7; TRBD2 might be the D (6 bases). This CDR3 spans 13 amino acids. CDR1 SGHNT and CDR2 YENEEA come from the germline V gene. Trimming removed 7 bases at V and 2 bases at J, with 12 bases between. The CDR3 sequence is CASKGGAAYEQYF. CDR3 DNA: TGTGCCAGCAAGGGCGGGGCCGCCTACGAGCAGTACTTC.

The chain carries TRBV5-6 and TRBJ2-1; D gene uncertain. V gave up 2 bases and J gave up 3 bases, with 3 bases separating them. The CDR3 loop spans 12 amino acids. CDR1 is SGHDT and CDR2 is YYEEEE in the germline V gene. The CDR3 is CASSFIYNEQFF. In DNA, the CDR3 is TGTGCCAGCAGCTTCATCTACAATGAGCAGTTCTTC.

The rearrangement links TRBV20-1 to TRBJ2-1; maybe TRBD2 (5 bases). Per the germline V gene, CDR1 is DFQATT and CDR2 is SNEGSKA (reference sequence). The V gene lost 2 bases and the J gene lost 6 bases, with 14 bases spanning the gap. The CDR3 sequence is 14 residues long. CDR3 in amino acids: CSARSYSEVNEQFF. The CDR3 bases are TGCAGTGCTAGATCTTACTCGGAGGTCAATGAGCAGTTCTTC.

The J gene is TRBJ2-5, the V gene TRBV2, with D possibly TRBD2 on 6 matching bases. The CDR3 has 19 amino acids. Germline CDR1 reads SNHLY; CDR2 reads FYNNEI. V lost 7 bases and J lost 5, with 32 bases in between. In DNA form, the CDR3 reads TGTGCCAGCAACACAGACCCCACTCGAGTGGCGGGATTAGGGGAGACCCAGTACTTC. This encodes CASNTDPTRVAGLGETQYF.

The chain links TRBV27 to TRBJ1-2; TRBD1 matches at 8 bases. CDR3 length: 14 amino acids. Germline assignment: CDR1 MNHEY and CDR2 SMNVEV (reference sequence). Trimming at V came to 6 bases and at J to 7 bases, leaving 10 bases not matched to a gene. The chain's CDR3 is CASRTGETLTGYTF. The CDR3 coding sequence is TGTGCCAGCAGGACAGGGGAGACGTTAACTGGCTACACCTTC.

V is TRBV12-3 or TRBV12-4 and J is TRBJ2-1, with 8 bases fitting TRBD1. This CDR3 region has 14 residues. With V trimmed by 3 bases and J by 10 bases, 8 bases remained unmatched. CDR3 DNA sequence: TGTGCCAGCAGTTTCGGCAGGGGGCGAAGCGAGCAGTTCTTC. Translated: CASSFGRGRSEQFF.